One and the same sample provided the 14 T cell receptor beta chains below, sequenced in a study of human T cells and chemical hapten exposure. In TCRdb, the RACE reads were re-called with MiXCR into one record per CDR3 protein. Here the sample spans roughly 80,000 distinct CDR3 sequences, about 10% being singletons. Time point in this sample: patch test 1, 2 weeks after DPC sensitization. As for treatment: therapeutic diphenylcyclopropenone sensitization with weekly scalp DPC. Here the sequenced sample was whole blood, taken in connection with sensitization to the hapten diphenylcyclopropenone (DPC). Every receptor here comes from a woman aged 50 to 65 with alopecia areata. Some clones in this sample may be carry-over from other donors' samples.

This clonotype showed up many times. The chain is built from TRBV2 and TRBJ2-7; D may be TRBD1 (5 bases). The germline gives CDR1 SNHLY, CDR2 FYNNEI. The CDR3 sequence is 13 residues long. The V gene lost 3 bases and the J gene lost 5 bases, with 11 bases spanning the gap. The CDR3 nucleotides are TGTGCCAGCAGTGATAGGGGCATAAACGAGCAGTACTTC. Its protein is CASSDRGINEQYF.

At least ten counts were recorded for this clonotype. The chain uses TRBV20-1 and TRBJ2-1; 8 bases map to TRBD2. The junction had 9 bases not matched to a gene; V was cut back by 3 bases and J by 8 bases. The CDR3 has 14 residues. Germline CDR1 and CDR2: DFQATT and SNEGSKA (reference sequence). The CDR3 region has the DNA TGCAGTGCTAGCCACGGGAGGGCAATCGATGAGCAGTTCTTC. Its protein is CSASHGRAIDEQFF.

Many counts were recorded for this clonotype. V is TRBV20-1 and J is TRBJ2-3; D gene ambiguous. This CDR3 region has 12 residues. From germline, CDR1 is DFQATT and CDR2 SNEGSKA (reference sequence). V was pared by 4 bases and J by 4 bases, with 9 bases between. The CDR3 reads CSAMDSPDTQYF. CDR3 nucleotides: TGCAGTGCTATGGATAGCCCAGATACGCAGTATTTT.

This clonotype was counted a few times. The rearrangement joins TRBV27 to TRBJ2-7; maybe TRBD2 (6 bases). V shed 8 bases and J shed 2 bases, with 16 bases lying between them. CDR3 size: 14 residues. CDR1 and CDR2 (germline): MNHEY, SMNVEV (reference sequence). The DNA for the CDR3 is TGTGCCAGCGCTCCGCGGGGTACAGCCTACGAGCAGTACTTC. Translation: CASAPRGTAYEQYF.

The chain is built from TRBV2 and TRBJ2-1; 10 bases are a match to TRBD2. J lost 4 bases, V lost 7 bases, and 4 bases had no gene match. Germline V gene sequence: CDR1 SNHLY, CDR2 FYNNEI. The CDR3 is made up of 14 amino acids. CDR3 amino acids: CASTGLAAYNEQFF. In DNA form, the CDR3 reads TGTGCCAGCACAGGACTAGCGGCGTACAATGAGCAGTTCTTC.

Many counts were recorded for this clonotype. The chain employs TRBV18 and TRBJ2-1; D unresolved. The germline V and J ends were trimmed by 3 bases and 8 bases, with 5 bases remaining between them. The CDR3 sequence is 11 residues long. Germline lookup yields CDR1 KGHSH and CDR2 LQKENI. In DNA, the CDR3 is TGTGCCAGCTCACCCCAGGATGAGCAGTTCTTC. Amino acids: CASSPQDEQFF.

By its share, this clonotype is medium-sized (0.01 to 0.1%). This chain uses TRBV13 with TRBJ2-7; the D gene is possibly TRBD2 (6 bases). CDR3 length: 14 amino acids. Trimming took 3 bases from V and 4 from J, leaving 13 bases between them. In germline, CDR1 is PRHDT, CDR2 FYEKMQ (reference sequence). In DNA form, the CDR3 reads TGTGCCAGCAGCTTGTGGGACTCAAGTTACGAGCAGTACTTC. Translated: CASSLWDSSYEQYF.

Remarks on this clonotype: Germline is not matched at one junction end, which may reflect a read error. The chain couples TRBV6-2 or TRBV6-3 to TRBJ1-3, with 7 positions matching TRBD1. Germline CDR1 MNHEY, CDR2 SVGEGT. CDR3 length: 18 residues. The CDR3 coding sequence is TGTGTCAGCCGACGGACAGGACCGGCAGGAGGCTCTGGAAACACCATATATTTT. Translation: CVSRRTGPAGGSGNTIYF.

The chain joins TRBV10-1 to TRBJ2-5; 7 nucleotides align to TRBD2. This CDR3 is 14 amino acids long. Trimming at V came to 6 bases and at J to 4 bases, leaving 8 bases not matched to a gene. Per germline, CDR1 WNHNN and CDR2 SYGVQD (reference sequence). CDR3: CASSPRAGAETQYF. The CDR3 nucleotides read TGCGCCAGCAGCCCCCGCGCGGGAGCAGAGACCCAGTACTTC.

This clonotype was detected a few times. The rearrangement uses TRBV5-4 and TRBJ1-1; tentatively, D is TRBD1 (5 bases). The CDR3 extends over 15 amino acids. CDR1 is SGHNT, CDR2 YYREEE, per germline (reference sequence). V was pared by 4 bases and J by 1 base, with 14 bases between. The CDR3 DNA sequence: TGTGCCAGCAGCGGATCAGGGATTCGGAACACTGAAGCTTTCTTT. This translates into CASSGSGIRNTEAFF.

This clonotype was seen a few times. CDR3 residues: CSVGPDRVMPYNEQFF. In nucleotides, the CDR3 is TGCAGCGTTGGACCAGACAGGGTCATGCCCTACAATGAGCAGTTCTTC. This chain uses TRBV29-1 with TRBJ2-1; 7 bases are a match to TRBD1. There are 16 residues in the CDR3. J gave up 2 bases and V 4 bases, and 11 bases lay outside the gene matches. CDR1 and CDR2 from the germline V gene are SQVTM and ANQGSEA.

The rearrangement links TRBV29-1 to TRBJ1-1; a weak D match, TRBD1 (5 bases). Trimming took off 4 bases at V and 0 bases at J, with 9 bases between the two ends. Germline V gene sequence: CDR1 SQVTM, CDR2 ANQGSEA. The CDR3 loop spans 13 amino acids. The CDR3 bases are TGCAGCGTTGCACGGGGGATGAACACTGAAGCTTTCTTT. This translates into CSVARGMNTEAFF. The variable domain in full, completed from reference TRBV29-1 and TRBJ1-1, reads SAVISQKPSRDICQRGTSLTIQCQVDSQVTMMFWYRQQPGQSLTLIATANQGSEATYESGFVIDKFPISRPNLTFSTLTVSNMSPEDSSIYLCSVARGMNTEAFFGQGTRLTVV.

The V and J genes are TRBV6-4 and TRBJ2-1; 7 positions match TRBD1. Trimming cost V 5 bases and J 0 bases; bases outside gene matches: 7. The CDR3 consists of 16 residues. Germline CDR1 MRHNA, CDR2 SNTAGT. The CDR3 DNA reads as TGTGCCAGCAGTCCCGAGGGACAGCTCTCCTACAATGAGCAGTTCTTC. Translating gives CASSPEGQLSYNEQFF.

This clonotype was seen repeatedly, ten times or more. The CDR3 DNA follows: TGCGCCAGCAGCTTGACGGCGGGGCAAGAGACCCAGTACTTC. Protein product: CASSLTAGQETQYF. This chain uses TRBV5-1 with TRBJ2-5; D perhaps matches TRBD2 (6 bases). This CDR3 contains 14 residues. V was cut by 1 base and J by 2 bases, with 9 bases left in between. Germline-derived CDR1 and CDR2 are SGHRS and YFSETQ.